The entry below describes one T cell receptor (beta chain). Antigen specificity is unknown. Sequenced by immunoSEQ multiplex PCR; TCRdb stores in-frame clones only, minus some. The profile covers some 170,000 clones, with 90% appearing a single time and roughly 4.3% taken by the ten largest. The data belong to a study of T cell responses to AZD1222 COVID-19 vaccine. Study outcomes and limitations: Spike as a whole was targeted by vaccine-associated CD4 TCRs, dominant at 160-218 and 743-854.

This TCR derives from an adult who received the MenACWY meningococcal vaccine as a control. Sequencing was performed on peripheral blood, taken 28 days after the second dose of the MenACWY control vaccine.

The CDR3 coding sequence is TGTGCCAGCAGCAAGACAGGGACCTACGAGCAGTACTTC. This encodes CASSKTGTYEQYF. The J gene is TRBJ2-7, the V gene TRBV25-1; 7 bases are a match to TRBD1. The germline gives CDR1 MGHDK, CDR2 SYGVNS. V was clipped by 6 bases and J by 2 bases; unmatched bases: 4. The CDR3 runs to 13 residues.